This entry features one T cell receptor (beta chain) sequence. The target antigen is unknown. This record comes from a study of beta chain bispecific antibodies for T cell cancers. Study results and caveats: Normal T cells contributed less of the targeted TRBV signal than the leukemia cells did. Versus anti-CD19, anti-TRBV12 exposure cut the TRBV12-3 share of TRBV signal by roughly 99%.

Either OKT3 anti-CD3 antibody or CD3/CD28 beads expanded T cells from blood mononuclear cells over 3 days. Expanded T cells grew in IL-2 (around 110 IU/ml) plus IL-7 (about 5.3 ng/ml). Unique molecular identifier barcodes measured each clonotype's abundance. TCRdb re-called the 5' RACE reads with MiXCR, one entry per CDR3 protein. The profile shows tens of thousands of distinct CDR3 sequences, more than 2% of them singletons. V lost 3 bases and J 2 bases, leaving 11 bases between the germline ends. The CDR3 spans 14 residues. The V gene's germline CDR1 is SGHNT and CDR2 YYREEE (reference sequence). The sequence derives from a human donor in good health. Some clones in this sample may be carry-over from other donors' samples. The source material was healthy donor T cells cultured with leukemia cells, sampled from a culture containing a bispecific antibody targeting TCR Vbeta12. The V and J genes are TRBV5-4 and TRBJ2-5, with TRBD1 as a possible D gene (5 bases). The CDR3 DNA reads TGTGCCAGCAGCTCCCCAGGGAATCAAGAGACCCAGTACTTC. Protein: CASSSPGNQETQYF.